The rows below give T cell receptor beta chains drawn from one sample of a study of cytomegalovirus exposure and HLA in healthy donors. Profiling relied on immunoSEQ multiplex PCR, and the TCRdb table lists in-frame clones only, not all of them. Of about 120,000 clones detected, 70% to 90% appear once; the ten largest clones hold about 2.2%. The specimen was PBMCs. The origin of the receptors is a woman in her 30s in good health and CMV-seronegative. CDR3s include the opening cysteine and the closing phenylalanine or tryptophan.

V	CDR3
TRBV7-2	CASSLGGYGLYEQYF
TRBV11-2	CASSSQRKAAAGELFF
TRBV6-1	CASSEAPGTNTIYF
TRBV11-2	CASRTSGGYNEQFF
TRBV12-5	CASGSPRGFSGNTIYF
TRBV5-1	CASSLAENGELFF
TRBV12-5	CASGLVREEEKLFF
TRBV19	CASRDRGATNEKLFF
TRBV5-1	CASRPKDREHYGYTF
TRBV6-5	CASIGAGGAETQYF
TRBV18	CASSPVTGGAKNIQYF
TRBV5-1	CASSSLVGQGWNEQFF
TRBV11-2	CASSYFRDRGYEQFF
TRBV14	CASSKSLGEGYGYTF
TRBV5-1	CASSLVGDNEQFF
TRBV12-5	CASGLVPGYEQYF
TRBV18	CASSPPVENIQYF
TRBV7-2	CASSLDRGDNQPQHF
TRBV4-1	CASSQGLQETQYF
TRBV2	CASSEMGRYGYTF
TRBV2	CASTTDRDTEAFF
TRBV6-5	CASSLAGGQGDEQFF
TRBV7-2	CASAAAGVTDTQYF
TRBV7-2	CASSLAHGRGNTEAFF
TRBV4-3	CASSQSRGPGYGYTF
TRBV6-6	CASSYGGNQPQHF
TRBV6-5	CASSNGGVGGYTF
TRBV2	CASSEGQETQYF
TRBV7-9	CASSLAPGSSGNTIYF
TRBV7-9	CASSFYRDMNTEAFF
TRBV14	CASARRGVPSYEQYF
TRBV5-6	CASSLGQGLQPQHF
TRBV19	CASSILPGGSLEYGYTF
TRBV23-1	CASSQSGQGIPETQYF
TRBV11-2	CASRRGRNTEAFF
TRBV11-2	CASSHGQNNEQFF
TRBV5-4	CASRTGGKSTDTQYF
TRBV5-1	CASSLEGRGLEKLFF
TRBV7-9	CASSMTGNSGANVLTF
TRBV6-6	CASRIGQGLYEQYF